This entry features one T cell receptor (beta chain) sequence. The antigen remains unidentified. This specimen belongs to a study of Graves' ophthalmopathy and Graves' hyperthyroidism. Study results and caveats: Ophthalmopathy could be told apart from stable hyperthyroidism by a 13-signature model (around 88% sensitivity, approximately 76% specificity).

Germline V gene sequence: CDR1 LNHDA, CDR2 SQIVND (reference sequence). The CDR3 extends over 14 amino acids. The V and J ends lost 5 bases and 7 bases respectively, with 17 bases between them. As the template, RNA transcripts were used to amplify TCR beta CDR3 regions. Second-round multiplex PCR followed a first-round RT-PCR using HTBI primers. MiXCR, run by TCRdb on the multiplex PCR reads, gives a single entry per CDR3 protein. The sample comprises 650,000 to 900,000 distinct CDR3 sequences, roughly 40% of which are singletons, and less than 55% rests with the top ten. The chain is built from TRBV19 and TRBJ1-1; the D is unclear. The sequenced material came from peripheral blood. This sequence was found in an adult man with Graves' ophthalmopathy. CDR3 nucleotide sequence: TGTGCCAGTAGTGATAGGGTTGGACGGATTGAAGCTTTCTTT. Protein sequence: CASSDRVGRIEAFF.